Presented here are 20 T cell receptor beta chains from one specimen sequenced in a study of CXCR3-negative and CXCR3-positive naive CD8 T cells. TRB cDNA was prepared as libraries by UMI-labeled 5' RACE. TCRdb reworked the 5' RACE reads into one entry per CDR3 protein, no DNA. This listing includes about 9,600 distinct CDR3 sequences. What was sequenced was naive CXCR3- CD8+ T cells from blood. Subset noted: CD45RO-CCR7+CD27+CD95- naive CD8+ T cells lacking CXCR3 (TNR3-). The receptor set was obtained from a human donor in good health. Some clones in this sample may be carry-over from other donors' samples.

This chain links TRBV29-1 with TRBJ2-2; TCRdb names TRBD2, which stays unverified in the absence of DNA. Germline V gene lookup returns CDR1 SQVTM and CDR2 ANQGSEA. The CDR3 runs 13 residues. The CDR3 sequence is CSASGTNTGELFF.

The genes are TRBV9 and TRBJ1-2; TCRdb returns TRBD1, unconfirmable since there is no DNA. The CDR3 length is 13 residues. Per germline, CDR1 SGDLS and CDR2 YYNGEE. Here the CDR3 reads CASSPGQGFGYTF.

The chain combines TRBV7-9 with TRBJ2-7; TCRdb's D gene call, TRBD2, goes unchecked for lack of DNA. The CDR3 has 13 amino acids. The V gene's germline CDR1 is SEHNR and CDR2 FQNEAQ (reference sequence). The CDR3: CASSPSQRYEQYF.

The genes are TRBV29-1 and TRBJ2-1; the D gene TCRdb calls, TRBD2, cannot be checked with no DNA. This CDR3 region has 15 residues. Germline V CDR1 and CDR2: SQVTM, ANQGSEA. CDR3 protein: CSVELAGTIYNEQFF.

This clonotype counts as medium-sized by frequency. The V gene is TRBV20-1, the J gene TRBJ2-7; the TRBD2 assignment by TCRdb is unverifiable without DNA. The CDR3 runs 11 residues. Germline-derived CDR1 and CDR2 are DFQATT and SNEGSKA (reference sequence). This CDR3 reads CSAYSGYEQYF.

V is TRBV2 and J is TRBJ2-5; TCRdb picks TRBD1, but there is no DNA to check that call. The CDR3 has 13 amino acids. Germline V CDR1 and CDR2: SNHLY, FYNNEI. CDR3 region: CASRSTPGETQYF. Looking up the rest from reference TRBV2 and TRBJ2-5 gives the full variable domain: EPEVTQTPSHQVTQMGQEVILRCVPISNHLYFYWYRQILGQKVEFLVSFYNNEISEKSEIFDDQFSVERPDGSNFTLKIRSTKLEDSAMYFCASRSTPGETQYFGPGTRLLVL.

J is TRBJ2-7 and V is TRBV20-1. CDR1 is DFQATT, CDR2 SNEGSKA, per germline (reference sequence). The CDR3 is 13 residues long. The CDR3 region is CSARLKASYEQYF.

The CDR3 sequence is CASSAELIDSSSYEQYF. The chain employs TRBV6-1 and TRBJ2-7. The CDR3 loop spans 17 amino acids. CDR1 and CDR2 (germline): MNHNS, SASEGT.

This clonotype is deemed medium-sized by its frequency. V usage is TRBV20-1 and J usage is TRBJ1-1; the TRBD1 assignment by TCRdb is unverifiable without DNA. The CDR3 loop spans 11 amino acids. From germline, CDR1 is DFQATT and CDR2 SNEGSKA (reference sequence). This CDR3 reads CSARSGTEAFF.

The V gene is TRBV15, the J gene TRBJ1-5. The germline gives CDR1 LNHNV, CDR2 YYDKDF (reference sequence). The CDR3 contains 12 residues. CDR3 sequence reads: CATSSRDQPQHF.

Its frequency marks this clonotype as medium-sized. V and J are TRBV2 and TRBJ2-5. This CDR3 comprises 12 residues. Germline values: CDR1 SNHLY, CDR2 FYNNEI. The CDR3 here is CASWGIGETQYF.

The chain has TRBV11-2 and TRBJ2-5; TCRdb outputs TRBD2, but without DNA this stays unchecked. Germline-derived CDR1 and CDR2 are SGHAT and FQNNGV. The CDR3 is 14 amino acids. This CDR3 reads CASSGTSGQETQYF.

Its frequency marks this clonotype as medium-sized. The rearrangement joins TRBV20-1 to TRBJ2-5; the D call from TCRdb, TRBD2, cannot be confirmed without DNA. The CDR3 sequence is 12 residues long. The germline CDR1 and CDR2 sequences are DFQATT and SNEGSKA (reference sequence). CDR3 protein: CSARAGEETQYF.

Frequency places this clonotype as medium-sized (0.01 to 0.1%). The CDR3 spells CASSPGTSGNEQFF. The rearrangement links TRBV5-1 to TRBJ2-1; TCRdb lists TRBD2, though no DNA is available to test this call. Germline assignment: CDR1 SGHRS and CDR2 YFSETQ. The CDR3 runs to 14 residues.

By frequency, this clonotype registers medium-sized. The chain is built from TRBV7-6 and TRBJ2-1; TCRdb calls TRBD1, which cannot be checked without DNA. This CDR3 comprises 18 residues. CDR1 and CDR2 (germline): SGHVS, FNYEAQ. The CDR3 region is CASSLRGLGGERPTEQFF.

V usage is TRBV6-2 or TRBV6-3 and J usage is TRBJ2-1; TCRdb's D call, TRBD2, is unchecked because there is no DNA. CDR1 and CDR2 (germline): MNHEY, SVGEGT. The CDR3 length is 17 residues. The CDR3 loop reads CATEGLAGAPSYNEQFF.

The chain has TRBV29-1 and TRBJ2-1; TCRdb picks TRBD2, but there is no DNA to check that call. The length of the CDR3 is 19 residues. Germline loops: CDR1 SQVTM, CDR2 ANQGSEA. CDR3 residues: CSVEVASGRAHSGHNEQFF.

In terms of frequency, this clonotype is medium-sized (0.01 to 0.1%). The chain has TRBV20-1 and TRBJ1-2; TCRdb outputs TRBD1, but without DNA this stays unchecked. Germline V lookup: CDR1 DFQATT, CDR2 SNEGSKA (reference sequence). CDR3 length: 14 residues. CDR3 in amino acids: CSARVTDAGYGYTF.

V gene TRBV20-1 combines with J gene TRBJ2-7; TCRdb indicates TRBD2, and absent DNA this call remains unverified. The CDR3 is 16 amino acids. Germline V gene lookup returns CDR1 DFQATT and CDR2 SNEGSKA (reference sequence). The CDR3 loop reads CSAGFHRGGGIGEQYF.

This clonotype is deemed medium-sized by its frequency. The chain recombines TRBV29-1 with TRBJ1-1; TCRdb names TRBD1, which stays unverified in the absence of DNA. The CDR3 totals 14 residues. CDR1 is SQVTM, CDR2 ANQGSEA, per germline. The CDR3 spells CSVEDGPGDTEAFF.